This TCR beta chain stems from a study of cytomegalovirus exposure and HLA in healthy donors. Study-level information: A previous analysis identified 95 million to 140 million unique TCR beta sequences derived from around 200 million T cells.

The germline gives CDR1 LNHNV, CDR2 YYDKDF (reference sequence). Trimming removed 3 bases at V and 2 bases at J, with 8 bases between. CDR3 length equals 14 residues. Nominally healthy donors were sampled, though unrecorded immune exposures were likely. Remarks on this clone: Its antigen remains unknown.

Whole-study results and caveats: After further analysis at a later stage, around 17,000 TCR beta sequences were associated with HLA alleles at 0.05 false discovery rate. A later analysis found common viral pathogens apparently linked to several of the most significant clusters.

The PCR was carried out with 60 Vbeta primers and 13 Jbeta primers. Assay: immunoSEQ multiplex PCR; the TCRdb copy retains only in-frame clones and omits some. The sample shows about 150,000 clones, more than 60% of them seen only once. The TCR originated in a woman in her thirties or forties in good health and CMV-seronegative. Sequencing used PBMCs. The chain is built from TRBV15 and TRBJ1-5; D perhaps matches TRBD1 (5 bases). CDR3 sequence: CATSSLRGNQPQHF. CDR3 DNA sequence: TGTGCCACCAGCAGCCTCAGGGGCAATCAGCCCCAGCATTTT. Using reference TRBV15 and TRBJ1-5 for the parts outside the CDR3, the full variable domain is DAMVIQNPRYQVTQFGKPVTLSCSQTLNHNVMYWYQQKSSQAPKLLFHYYDKDFNNEADTPDNFQSRRPNTSFCFLDIRSPGLGDTAMYLCATSSLRGNQPQHFGDGTRLSIL.